The 15 T cell receptor beta chains reported below all come from one sample, sequenced in a study of blood T cell repertoires in COVID-19. Profiling relied on immunoSEQ multiplex PCR, and the TCRdb table lists in-frame clones only, not all of them. This table holds approximately 120,000 clones, 83% found once. The specimen sequenced was peripheral blood. The source of these receptors is a woman in her sixties with acute or convalescent COVID-19.

V is TRBV19 and J is TRBJ1-1, with D possibly TRBD1 on 6 matching bases. The CDR3 sequence is 15 residues long. V was cut by 5 bases and J by 4 bases, with 17 bases left in between. The germline CDR1 and CDR2 sequences are LNHDA and SQIVND (reference sequence). The CDR3 coding sequence is TGTGCCAGTAGTGGTCAAGCAGGGGCGGCCACTGAAGCTTTCTTT. Its protein is CASSGQAGAATEAFF. The full variable domain, with the rest looked up from reference TRBV19 and TRBJ1-1, is DGGITQSPKYLFRKEGQNVTLSCEQNLNHDAMYWYRQDPGQGLRLIYYSQIVNDFQKGDIAEGYSVSREKKESFPLTVTSAQKNPTAFYLCASSGQAGAATEAFFGQGTRLTVV.

This clone was seen once. This chain connects TRBV5-1 to TRBJ2-1; 7 bases map to TRBD2. V lost 3 bases to trimming and J lost 8 bases; unmatched junction nucleotides: 5. The CDR3 is 13 amino acids. Germline V CDR1 and CDR2: SGHRS, YFSETQ. CDR3 nucleotides: TGCGCCAGCAGCTCCGGCGGGAGTTATGAGCAGTTCTTC. Translation gives CASSSGGSYEQFF.

The J gene is TRBJ1-1, the V gene TRBV5-6; possible D gene TRBD1, 5 bases. The CDR3 runs 14 residues. V was cut by 2 bases and J by 3 bases, with 11 bases left in between. From germline, CDR1 is SGHDT and CDR2 YYEEEE. The chain's CDR3 is CASSLNWGDTEAFF. Written as DNA, the CDR3 is TGTGCCAGCAGCTTAAACTGGGGGGACACTGAAGCTTTCTTT. The full variable domain, rest sourced from reference TRBV5-6 and TRBJ1-1, is DAGVTQSPTHLIKTRGQQVTLRCSPKSGHDTVSWYQQALGQGPQFIFQYYEEEERQRGNFPDRFSGHQFPNYSSELNVNALLLGDSALYLCASSLNWGDTEAFFGQGTRLTVV.

This sequence joins TRBV2 and TRBJ2-2; no firm D call. With 6 bases removed from V and 6 bases from J, the gap between germline ends came to 8 bases. Germline V gives CDR1 SNHLY, CDR2 FYNNEI. CDR3 length: 12 amino acids. Written as DNA, the CDR3 is TGTGCCAGCAGATTCGGTTCCGGGGAGCTGTTTTTT. It yields the protein CASRFGSGELFF.

The chain combines TRBV28 with TRBJ1-4; D unresolved. CDR3 length equals 14 residues. Germline-derived CDR1 and CDR2 are MDHEN and SYDVKM. V was shortened by 7 bases and J by 0 bases, with 9 bases between the two germline ends. CDR3 sequence reads: CASKPGSTNEKLFF. The CDR3 nucleotides read TGTGCCAGCAAACCGGGATCAACTAATGAAAAACTGTTTTTT.

The V call is TRBV7-2, the J call TRBJ2-3, with a tentative D call TRBD2 (5 bases). The CDR3 has 15 residues. Trimming shortened V by 3 bases and J by 4 bases, and 14 bases separated the two germline ends. Germline CDR1 reads SGHTA; CDR2 reads FQGNSA. In DNA form, the CDR3 reads TGTGCCAGCAGCTTTAGAGGGAGTATTTCAGATACGCAGTATTTT. It translates to CASSFRGSISDTQYF.

The rearrangement links TRBV6-5 to TRBJ2-1, with 7 bases identical to TRBD1. There are 13 residues in the CDR3. The V segment lost 4 bases and the J segment 10 bases; nucleotides outside the gene matches: 7. The germline gives CDR1 MNHEY, CDR2 SVGAGI. CDR3 sequence reads: CASSFRGPGEQFF. In nucleotides, the CDR3 is TGTGCCAGCAGTTTTAGGGGGCCAGGCGAGCAGTTCTTC.

The chain is built from TRBV30 and TRBJ1-2, with TRBD1 matching 8 bases. The CDR3 covers 14 residues. Germline assignment: CDR1 GTSNPN and CDR2 SVGIG (reference sequence). V shed 0 bases, J shed 8 bases, and the junction held 8 bases outside the gene matches. The CDR3 region has the DNA TGTGCCTGGAGTGTACTCAGGGGGCGGTCGGGCTACACCTTC. Amino acids: CAWSVLRGRSGYTF. The whole variable domain, filled in from reference TRBV30 and TRBJ1-2, reads SQTIHQWPATLVQPVGSPLSLECTVEGTSNPNLYWYRQAAGRGLQLLFYSVGIGQISSEVPQNLSASRPQDRQFILSSKKLLLSDSGFYLCAWSVLRGRSGYTFGSGTRLTVV.

This clone was seen a single time. V and J are TRBV12-5 and TRBJ2-3, with 12 bases identical to TRBD2. There are 15 residues in the CDR3. V lost 6 bases and J lost 1; bases outside the gene matches: 2. CDR1 is LGHNT and CDR2 is FRNRAP in the germline V gene. CDR3 residues: CASGRLAGGTDTQYF. The CDR3 bases are TGTGCTAGTGGCCGACTAGCGGGGGGCACAGATACGCAGTATTTT. Looking up the rest from reference TRBV12-5 and TRBJ2-3 gives the full variable domain: DARVTQTPRHKVTEMGQEVTMRCQPILGHNTVFWYRQTMMQGLELLAYFRNRAPLDDSGMPKDRFSAEMPDATLATLKIQPSEPRDSAVYFCASGRLAGGTDTQYFGPGTRLTVL.

Regarding this clone: One junction end does not reproduce the germline sequence, and a read error may be involved. The rearrangement joins TRBV6-5 to TRBJ1-6; D unresolved. The CDR3 is 12 amino acids. CDR1 and CDR2 (germline): MNHEY, SVGAGI. The CDR3 DNA is TGTGCCGGCGGCCCGAATGATTCGCCCCTCCACTTT. It specifies CAGGPNDSPLHF.

The chain has TRBV27 and TRBJ1-1; a possible D gene is TRBD1 (5 bases). Germline V gene lookup returns CDR1 MNHEY and CDR2 SMNVEV (reference sequence). CDR3 length: 14 amino acids. V lost 3 bases to trimming and J lost 1 base, with 9 bases between them. The CDR3 sequence is CASSFAGGNTEAFF. The DNA for the CDR3 is TGTGCCAGCAGTTTTGCGGGGGGGAACACTGAAGCTTTCTTT.

The chain employs TRBV30 and TRBJ1-5, with no clear D. The CDR3 spans 15 residues. Germline V CDR1 and CDR2: GTSNPN, SVGIG (reference sequence). V was pared by 0 bases and J by 9 bases, with 18 bases between. The CDR3 region is CAWSVPTTLEAPQHF. In DNA, the CDR3 is TGTGCCTGGAGTGTACCGACCACCCTGGAGGCGCCCCAGCATTTT.

This clone was found once. This chain uses TRBV4-1 with TRBJ1-1; D is possibly TRBD1 (5 bases). CDR1 is MGHRA, CDR2 YSYEKL, per germline. V lost 2 bases, J lost 7 bases, and 20 bases lay in between. The CDR3 loop spans 16 amino acids. The DNA of the CDR3 is TGCGCCAGCAGCCAACAGGGCTTCGGTGTCAGCTTTGAAGCTTTCTTT. Its protein is CASSQQGFGVSFEAFF.

The chain couples TRBV7-8 to TRBJ2-1; 9 bases align to TRBD2. V lost 5 bases and J lost 0; bases outside the gene matches: 2. The CDR3 extends over 15 amino acids. Germline-derived CDR1 and CDR2 are SGHVS and FQNEAQ. The CDR3 loop is CASSVSGSSYNEQFF. As DNA, the CDR3 is TGTGCCAGCAGCGTTAGCGGGAGCTCCTACAATGAGCAGTTCTTC.

The chain is built from TRBV6-1 and TRBJ2-2; the D is unclear. V was trimmed by 2 bases and J by 6 bases, leaving 22 bases between them. This CDR3 spans 18 amino acids. Germline-derived CDR1 and CDR2 are MNHNS and SASEGT. The CDR3 spells CASSESVRVLLSAGELFF. In nucleotides, the CDR3 is TGTGCCAGCAGTGAATCTGTTCGGGTCCTCTTATCTGCCGGGGAGCTGTTTTTT.